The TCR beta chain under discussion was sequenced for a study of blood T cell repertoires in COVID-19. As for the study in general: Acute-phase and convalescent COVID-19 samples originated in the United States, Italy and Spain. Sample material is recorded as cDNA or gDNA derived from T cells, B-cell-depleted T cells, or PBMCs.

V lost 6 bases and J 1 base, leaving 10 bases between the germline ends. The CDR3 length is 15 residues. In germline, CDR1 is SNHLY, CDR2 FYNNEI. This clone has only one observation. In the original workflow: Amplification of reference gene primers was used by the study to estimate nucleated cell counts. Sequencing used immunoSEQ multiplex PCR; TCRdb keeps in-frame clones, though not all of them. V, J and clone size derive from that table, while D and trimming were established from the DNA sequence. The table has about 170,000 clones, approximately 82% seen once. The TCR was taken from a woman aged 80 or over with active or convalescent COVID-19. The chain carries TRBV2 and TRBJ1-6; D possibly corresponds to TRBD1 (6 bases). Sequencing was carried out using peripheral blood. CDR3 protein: CASRTTGSYNSPLHF. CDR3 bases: TGTGCCAGCAGGACGACAGGATCCTATAATTCACCCCTCCACTTT.